This T cell receptor beta chain was identified during a study of T cell repertoires in cytomegalovirus infection. Overall study context: Indications of both CMV infection and matching HLA type were provided by public TCR beta signatures.

TCRdb reanalysed the reads using MiXCR and keeps one entry per CDR3 protein. The sample lists roughly 120,000 distinct CDR3 sequences, under 30% occurring once. The V gene end was trimmed by 4 bases and the J gene end by 3 bases; junction bases not matched to a gene: 9. The CDR3 is made up of 15 amino acids. Germline lookup yields CDR1 SGHNT and CDR2 YYREEE (reference sequence). In this sample, this clonotype turned up a few times. Its antigen is still unknown. The starting material was CD8+ T cells from cultured PBMCs, obtained from culture after CMV antigen stimulation. The chain joins TRBV5-4 to TRBJ1-2; TRBD1 aligns across 7 bases. The sequence derives from a human donor in good health (CMV status not recorded). Some clones in this sample may be carry-over from other donors' samples. CDR3 DNA: TGTGCCAGCAGCCCCGGACGGACAGGTGACTATGGCTACACCTTC. This sequence encodes CASSPGRTGDYGYTF. The complete variable domain, with remaining parts taken from reference TRBV5-4 and TRBJ1-2, reads ETGVTQSPTHLIKTRGQQVTLRCSSQSGHNTVSWYQQALGQGPQFIFQYYREEENGRGNFPPRFSGLQFPNYSSELNVNALELDDSALYLCASSPGRTGDYGYTFGSGTRLTVV.